This paragraph reports one T cell receptor beta chain. Its target is not known. The PCR ran on 60 Vbeta and 13 Jbeta primers. Method: immunoSEQ multiplex PCR; TCRdb's copy keeps in-frame clones and lacks some. The sample has roughly 200,000 clones; 65% to 85% are singletons. The data derive from a study of cytomegalovirus exposure and HLA in healthy donors. Findings and caveats of the study: Later genetic work tied a missense DCLRE1C variant to beta-chain V and J trimming.

Though nominally healthy at sampling, donors likely had unrecorded immune exposures. Sequenced: PBMCs. This TCR was recovered from a woman in her 30s in good health and CMV-seronegative.

Here the CDR3 reads CASSLRRGGVNTEAFF. Written as DNA, the CDR3 is TGTGCCAGCAGTCTACGCCGAGGGGGGGTTAACACTGAAGCTTTCTTT. The chain couples TRBV27 to TRBJ1-1; D is perhaps TRBD1 (6 bases). The CDR3 contains 16 residues. Looked up from germline, CDR1 is MNHEY and CDR2 is SMNVEV (reference sequence). V was cut by 5 bases and J by 2 bases, with 18 bases left in between.